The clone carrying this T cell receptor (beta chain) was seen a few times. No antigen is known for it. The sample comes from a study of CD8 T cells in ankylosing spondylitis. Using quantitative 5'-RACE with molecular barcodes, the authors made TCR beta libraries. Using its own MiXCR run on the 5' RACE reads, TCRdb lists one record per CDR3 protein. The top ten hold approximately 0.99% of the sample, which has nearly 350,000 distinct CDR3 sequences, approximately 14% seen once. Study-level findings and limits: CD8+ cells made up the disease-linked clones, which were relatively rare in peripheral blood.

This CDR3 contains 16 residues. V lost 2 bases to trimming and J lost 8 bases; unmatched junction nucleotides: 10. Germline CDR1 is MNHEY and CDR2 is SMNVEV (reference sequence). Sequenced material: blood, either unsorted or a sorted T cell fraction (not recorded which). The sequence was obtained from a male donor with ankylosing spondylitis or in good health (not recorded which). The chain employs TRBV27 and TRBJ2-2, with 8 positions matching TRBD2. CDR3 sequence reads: CASSLSSGAVVGELFF. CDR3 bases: TGTGCCAGCAGTTTAAGTAGCGGGGCCGTCGTTGGGGAGCTGTTTTTT.